This record looks at one TCR beta chain sequence and its context. The record originates from a study of T cell changes during pregnancy in multiple sclerosis. Method: immunoSEQ multiplex PCR; TCRdb's copy keeps in-frame clones and lacks some. Among 20,000 to 25,000 clones listed, approximately 90% were seen once. Losses at the gene ends were 6 bases for V and 5 bases for J; bases not matched to a gene: 7. There are 13 residues in the CDR3. Germline CDR1 reads SGHRS; CDR2 reads YFSETQ. Sequenced here: CD4+ T cells from peripheral blood mononuclear cells, sampled in the third trimester of pregnancy. This chain connects TRBV5-1 to TRBJ2-7, with 8 nucleotides matching TRBD1. The origin of this receptor is a female donor with multiple sclerosis, enrolled in a pregnancy study. CDR3 region: CASTEPGGHEQYF. The CDR3 nucleotides read TGCGCCAGCACCGAGCCAGGGGGCCACGAGCAGTACTTC.